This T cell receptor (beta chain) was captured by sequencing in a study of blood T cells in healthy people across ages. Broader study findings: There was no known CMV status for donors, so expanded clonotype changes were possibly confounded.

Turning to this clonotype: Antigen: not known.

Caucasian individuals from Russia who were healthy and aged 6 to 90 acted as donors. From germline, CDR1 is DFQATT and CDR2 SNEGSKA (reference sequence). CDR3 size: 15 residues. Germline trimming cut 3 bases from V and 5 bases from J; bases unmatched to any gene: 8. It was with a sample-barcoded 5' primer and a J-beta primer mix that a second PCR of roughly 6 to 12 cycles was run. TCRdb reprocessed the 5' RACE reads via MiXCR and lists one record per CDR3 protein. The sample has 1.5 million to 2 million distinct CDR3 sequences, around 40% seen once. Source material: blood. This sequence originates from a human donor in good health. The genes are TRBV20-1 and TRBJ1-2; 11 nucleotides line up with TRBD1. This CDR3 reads CSASSRDRGWYGYTF. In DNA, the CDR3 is TGCAGTGCTAGCTCACGGGACAGGGGGTGGTATGGCTACACCTTC.